The clone carrying this TCR beta chain was observed many times. Its antigen is not known. In the PCR, 60 Vbeta and 13 Jbeta primers were used. The assay was immunoSEQ multiplex PCR, and TCRdb's table has in-frame clones only and misses some. The repertoire includes some 120,000 clones, about four fifths of them detected once, and roughly 2% sits in the top ten. V dropped 7 bases and J dropped 9; count of bases not matched to a gene: 9. There are 13 residues in the CDR3. Germline V gene sequence: CDR1 MNHNS, CDR2 SASEGT. This entry comes from a study of cytomegalovirus exposure and HLA in healthy donors. Whole-study findings and limits: Available immune exposure information covered CMV serostatus only. Association with HLA alleles at 0.05 false discovery rate was found for about 17,000 TCR beta sequences in a later analysis.

The TCR originated in a man younger than 35 in good health and CMV-seronegative. The sample comprised PBMCs. This sequence joins TRBV6-1 and TRBJ2-1; 7 positions agree with TRBD1. CDR3 in amino acids: CASNTGERGEQFF. CDR3 nucleotide sequence: TGTGCCAGCAATACAGGGGAGAGAGGTGAGCAGTTCTTC.